This T cell receptor beta chain was sequenced in a study of radiotherapy plus CTLA-4 blockade in lung cancer. The CDR3 sequence is 11 residues long. V was cut by 8 bases and J by 11 bases, with 18 bases left in between. Germline lookup yields CDR1 SQVTM and CDR2 ANQGSEA. Assay: immunoSEQ multiplex PCR; the TCRdb copy retains only in-frame clones and omits some. The sample shows about 28,000 clones, 70% to 80% of them seen only once. This material consisted of peripheral blood, taken from a patient treated with radiotherapy plus ipilimumab. The gene calls are TRBV29-1 and TRBJ1-1, with D possibly being TRBD1 (5 bases). This receptor was taken from a human donor with non-small cell lung cancer who had stable disease on radiotherapy plus ipilimumab. CDR3 protein: CSTSPRGAAFF. CDR3 nucleotide sequence: TGCAGCACAAGCCCTAGGGGTGCGGCTTTCTTT.